This T cell receptor (beta chain) is from a study of beta chain features in type 1 diabetes. Study summary: Sorted cell examination encompassed around 100,000,000 cells across all samples.

The table lists this clone with a few counts. Other nucleotide sequences from this sample produce the same CDR3. Germline CDR1 reads SGDLS; CDR2 reads YYNGEE. The CDR3 length is 15 residues. Trimming left V 0 bases short and J 1 base short, with 8 bases between. Sequenced material consisted of expressed TCRB transcripts (all of the isolated RNA was reverse transcribed). The protocol was immunoSEQ multiplex PCR, while the TCRdb copy is restricted to in-frame clones and leaves out a portion. The sample shows 240,000 or so clones, roughly 30% of them seen only once. The chain joins TRBV9 to TRBJ1-5; possible D gene TRBD1, 5 bases. The specimen was central memory CD4+ T cells from blood. The sequence was collected from a man aged 25 to 40 in good health. CDR3 nucleotides: TGTGCCAGCAGCGTAGGGGGGGAGAGCAATCAGCCCCAGCATTTT. Amino acid sequence: CASSVGGESNQPQHF.